This T cell receptor beta chain emerged from a study of neurological immune-mediated disorders. From germline, CDR1 is MNHEY and CDR2 SMNVEV (reference sequence). CDR3 length equals 14 residues. With 3 bases clipped from V and 5 bases from J, the junction kept 6 bases outside the gene matches. This clonotype is medium-sized. Each CDR3 protein gets one entry after TCRdb re-called the 5' RACE reads with MiXCR. The table records 20,000 or so distinct CDR3 sequences, around an eighth of them present only once. The chain recombines TRBV27 with TRBJ2-7, with 8 nucleotides matching TRBD1. This TCR was recovered from a woman in her thirties or forties with HTLV-1-associated myelopathy (HAM/TSP). What was sequenced was PBMCs. CDR3 region: CASSLQGAQDEQYF. CDR3 in DNA: TGTGCCAGCAGTTTGCAGGGGGCGCAGGACGAGCAGTACTTC.